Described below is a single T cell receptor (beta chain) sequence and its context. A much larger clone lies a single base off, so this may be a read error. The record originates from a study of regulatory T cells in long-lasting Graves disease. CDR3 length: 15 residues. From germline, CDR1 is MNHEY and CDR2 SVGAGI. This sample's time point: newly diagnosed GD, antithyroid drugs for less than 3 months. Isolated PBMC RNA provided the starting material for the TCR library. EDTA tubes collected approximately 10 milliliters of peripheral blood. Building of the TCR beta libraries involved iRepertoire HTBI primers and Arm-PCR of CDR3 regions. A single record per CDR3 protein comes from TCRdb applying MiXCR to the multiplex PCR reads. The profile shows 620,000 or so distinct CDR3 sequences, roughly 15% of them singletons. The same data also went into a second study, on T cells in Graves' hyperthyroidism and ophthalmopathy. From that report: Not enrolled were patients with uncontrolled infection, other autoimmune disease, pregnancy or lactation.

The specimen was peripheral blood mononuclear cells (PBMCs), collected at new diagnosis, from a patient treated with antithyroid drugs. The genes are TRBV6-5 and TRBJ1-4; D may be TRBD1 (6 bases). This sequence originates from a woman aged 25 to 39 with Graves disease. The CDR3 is CASSFTTGTNEKLVF. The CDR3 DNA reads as TGTGCCAGCAGTTTCACGACAGGAACTAATGAAAAACTGGTTTTT.